These 13 T cell receptor beta chains were all obtained from the same sample, sequenced in a study of blood T cell repertoires in COVID-19 (TCRdb year 2020). Library construction relied on the immunoSEQ multiplex PCR assay. TCRdb mirrors the immuneACCESS table, restricted to in-frame sequences. Some clones are absent from its copies; in checked studies, under half trace to an unresolved V gene, and the reason for the others is unknown. The sample table shows a few hundred thousand clones, and around nine tenths are seen once. 3.5% to 5.5% of the sample is held by the ten biggest clonotypes. Sequences were obtained from PBMCs or T cells enriched from blood (not recorded which). Every receptor here comes from a woman aged 25 to 39 who had been exposed to COVID-19.

The J gene is TRBJ2-2, the V gene TRBV5-1; maybe TRBD1 (6 bases). V was pared by 3 bases and J by 6 bases, with 9 bases between. This CDR3 region has 13 residues. In germline, CDR1 is SGHRS, CDR2 YFSETQ. CDR3 amino acids: CASSSRGPGELFF. CDR3 DNA: TGCGCCAGCAGCTCCAGGGGACCCGGGGAGCTGTTTTTT.

The V call is TRBV7-2, the J call TRBJ1-2; the D gene is possibly TRBD1 (5 bases). The CDR3 spans 13 residues. With 2 bases removed from V and 14 bases from J, the gap between germline ends came to 18 bases. From germline, CDR1 is SGHTA and CDR2 FQGNSA. CDR3 bases: TGTGCCAGCAGCTTATTCACAGTGCCCTCAGGGACCTTC. The encoded protein is CASSLFTVPSGTF. The full variable domain, its missing parts supplied by reference TRBV7-2 and TRBJ1-2, is GAGVSQSPSNKVTEKGKDVELRCDPISGHTALYWYRQSLGQGLEFLIYFQGNSAPDKSGLPSDRFSAERTGGSVSTLTIQRTQQEDSAVYLCASSLFTVPSGTFGSGTRLTVV.

This chain connects TRBV6-2 or TRBV6-3 to TRBJ2-7, with TRBD1 identical over 8 bases. V gave up 6 bases and J gave up 1 base; unmatched junction bases: 5. CDR1 and CDR2 from the germline V gene are MNHEY and SVGEGT. CDR3 length equals 14 residues. The CDR3 loop is CASSRGQGSYEQYF. CDR3 in DNA: TGTGCCAGCAGCCGTGGACAGGGTTCCTACGAGCAGTACTTC.

The DNA for the CDR3 is TGTGCCAGCACCAATGGGGGGGCAGGGACTAGCACAGATACGCAGTATTTT. Protein sequence: CASTNGGAGTSTDTQYF. The chain couples TRBV28 to TRBJ2-3, with a possible D match to TRBD2 (7 bases). The CDR3 spans 17 residues. CDR1 and CDR2 (germline): MDHEN, SYDVKM. The germline V and J ends were trimmed by 7 bases and 0 bases, with 20 bases remaining between them. The complete variable domain, with remaining parts taken from reference TRBV28 and TRBJ2-3, reads DVKVTQSSRYLVKRTGEKVFLECVQDMDHENMFWYRQDPGLGLRLIYFSYDVKMKEKGDIPEGYSVSREKKERFSLILESASTNQTSMYLCASTNGGAGTSTDTQYFGPGTRLTVL.

The DNA for the CDR3 is TGTGCCAGCAGCCCGACGGGTAGCAAAGGCACCGAGCAGTACTTC. Translation: CASSPTGSKGTEQYF. J is TRBJ2-7 and V is TRBV7-3, with no clear D. V lost 5 bases to trimming and J lost 6 bases, with 20 bases between them. This CDR3 is built from 15 residues. In germline, CDR1 is SGHTA, CDR2 FQGTGA.

The V gene is TRBV6-5, the J gene TRBJ1-1, with 9 bases that match TRBD1. Germline V gene data show CDR1 as MNHEY and CDR2 as SVGAGI. This CDR3 is built from 14 residues. With V trimmed by 7 bases and J by 2 bases, 5 bases remained unmatched. DNA of the CDR3: TGTGCCAGCATCCTACAGGGGGCAAACACTGAAGCTTTCTTT. Translated: CASILQGANTEAFF.

On this clone: A read error may account for a junction end that differs from germline. The chain joins TRBV20-1 to TRBJ2-3; TRBD2 is a possible D gene (7 bases). CDR3 length equals 14 residues. The germline V gene has CDR1 DFQATT and CDR2 SNEGSKA (reference sequence). CDR3 in DNA: TGCAGCGCTAGTCCTGGGGGGGCGGTAGATACGCAGTATTTT. Encoded protein: CSASPGGAVDTQYF.

The V gene is TRBV3-1 (or the pseudogene TRBV3-2), the J gene TRBJ2-5, with 8 bases that match TRBD2. The length of the CDR3 is 19 residues. Germline V CDR1 and CDR2: LGHDT, YNNKEL (reference sequence). V shed 0 bases, J shed 7 bases, and the junction held 19 bases outside the gene matches. CDR3 loop: CASSQDGAGGPVAFGTQYF. CDR3 in DNA: TGTGCCAGCAGCCAAGATGGGGCGGGGGGACCCGTAGCCTTCGGGACCCAGTACTTC.

The chain couples TRBV7-2 to TRBJ1-1; TRBD1 aligns across 7 bases. From germline, CDR1 is SGHTA and CDR2 FQGNSA. CDR3 size: 14 residues. The trim removed 2 bases at V and 4 bases at J, leaving 4 bases unmatched. The CDR3 here is CASSLLEGATEAFF. The CDR3 bases are TGTGCCAGCAGCTTATTAGAGGGGGCCACTGAAGCTTTCTTT. Together with reference TRBV7-2 and TRBJ1-1, the CDR3 gives the full variable domain: GAGVSQSPSNKVTEKGKDVELRCDPISGHTALYWYRQSLGQGLEFLIYFQGNSAPDKSGLPSDRFSAERTGGSVSTLTIQRTQQEDSAVYLCASSLLEGATEAFFGQGTRLTVV.

V is TRBV30 and J is TRBJ2-3; TRBD2 might be the D (6 bases). Trimming left V 3 bases short and J 8 bases short, with 15 bases between. In germline, CDR1 is GTSNPN, CDR2 SVGIG (reference sequence). CDR3 size: 13 residues. This chain's CDR3 is CAWREQVEGTQYF. CDR3 DNA: TGTGCCTGGAGGGAACAGGTGGAGGGTACGCAGTATTTT.

This chain connects TRBV11-3 to TRBJ1-2; 8 positions match TRBD1. Trimming removed 5 bases from V and 10 bases from J; junction bases left unmatched: 6. The CDR3 extends over 12 amino acids. Germline V gene lookup returns CDR1 SGHNT and CDR2 YENEEA. CDR3 bases: TGTGCCAGCAGCACCAGACAGGGGACCTACACCTTC. This codes for CASSTRQGTYTF.

The genes are TRBV12-5 and TRBJ1-2, with TRBD1 matching over 7 bases. The CDR3 consists of 12 residues. Germline V gives CDR1 LGHNT, CDR2 FRNRAP. Germline trimming cut 3 bases from V and 9 bases from J; bases unmatched to any gene: 4. CDR3 amino acids: CASGLWTGRYTF. CDR3 sequence (DNA): TGTGCTAGTGGTTTATGGACAGGTCGCTACACCTTC.

The CDR3 nucleotides read TGTGCCAGCAGTCGGGAGATTAATTCACCCCTCCACTTT. Translation: CASSREINSPLHF. This chain joins TRBV27 and TRBJ1-6; no definite D call. Trimming removed 5 bases at V and 6 bases at J, with 8 bases between. This CDR3 has 13 amino acids. Germline lookup yields CDR1 MNHEY and CDR2 SMNVEV (reference sequence).